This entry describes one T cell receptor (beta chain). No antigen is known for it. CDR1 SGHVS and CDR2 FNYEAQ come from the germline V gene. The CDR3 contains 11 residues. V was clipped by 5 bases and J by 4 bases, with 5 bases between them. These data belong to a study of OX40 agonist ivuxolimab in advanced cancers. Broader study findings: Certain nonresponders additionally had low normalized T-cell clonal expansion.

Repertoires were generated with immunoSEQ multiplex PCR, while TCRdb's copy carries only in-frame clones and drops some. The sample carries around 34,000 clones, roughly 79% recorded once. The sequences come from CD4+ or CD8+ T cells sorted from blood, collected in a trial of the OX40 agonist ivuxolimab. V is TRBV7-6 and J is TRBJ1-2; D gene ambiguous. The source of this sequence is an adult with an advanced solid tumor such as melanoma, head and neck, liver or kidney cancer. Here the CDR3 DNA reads TGTGCCAGCAGCCGGAGCTATGGCTACACCTTC. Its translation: CASSRSYGYTF.